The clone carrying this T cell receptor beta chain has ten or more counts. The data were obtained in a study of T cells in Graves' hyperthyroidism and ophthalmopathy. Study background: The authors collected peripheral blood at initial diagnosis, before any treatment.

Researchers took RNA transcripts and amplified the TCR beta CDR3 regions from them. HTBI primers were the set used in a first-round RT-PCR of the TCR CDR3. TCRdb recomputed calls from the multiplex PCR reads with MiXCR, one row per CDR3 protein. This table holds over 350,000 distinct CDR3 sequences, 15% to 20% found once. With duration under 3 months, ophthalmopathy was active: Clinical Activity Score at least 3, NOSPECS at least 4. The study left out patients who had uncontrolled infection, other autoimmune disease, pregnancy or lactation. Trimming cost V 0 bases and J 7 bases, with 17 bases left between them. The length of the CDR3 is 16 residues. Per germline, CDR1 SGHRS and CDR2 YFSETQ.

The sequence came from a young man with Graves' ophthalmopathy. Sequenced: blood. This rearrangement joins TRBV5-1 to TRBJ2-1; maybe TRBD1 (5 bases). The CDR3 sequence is CASSLAAQGIPNEQFF. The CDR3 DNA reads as TGCGCCAGCAGCTTGGCGGCCCAGGGCATCCCTAATGAGCAGTTCTTC.